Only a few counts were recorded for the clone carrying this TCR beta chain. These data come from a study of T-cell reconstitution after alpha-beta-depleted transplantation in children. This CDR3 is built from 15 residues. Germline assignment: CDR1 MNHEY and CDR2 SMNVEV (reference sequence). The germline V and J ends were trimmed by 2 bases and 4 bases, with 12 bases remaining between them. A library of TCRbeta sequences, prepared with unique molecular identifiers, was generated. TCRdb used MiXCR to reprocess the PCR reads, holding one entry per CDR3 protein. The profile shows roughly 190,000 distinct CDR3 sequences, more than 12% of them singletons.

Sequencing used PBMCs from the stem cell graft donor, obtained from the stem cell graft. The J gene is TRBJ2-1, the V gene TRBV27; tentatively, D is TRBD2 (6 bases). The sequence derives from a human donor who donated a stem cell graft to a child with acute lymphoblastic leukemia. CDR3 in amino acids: CASSLRGGAYNEQFF. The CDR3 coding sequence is TGTGCCAGCAGTTTACGGGGCGGGGCGTACAATGAGCAGTTCTTC.